The 5 T cell receptor beta chains presented below share a single source sample, sequenced in a study of OX40 agonist ivuxolimab in advanced cancers. Profiling relied on immunoSEQ multiplex PCR, and the TCRdb table lists in-frame clones only, not all of them. The data show around 26,000 clones, 85% to 90% seen once. This specimen consisted of CD4+ or CD8+ T cells sorted from blood, obtained in a trial of the OX40 agonist ivuxolimab. The source is an adult with an advanced solid tumor such as melanoma, head and neck, liver or kidney cancer.

V usage is TRBV10-3 and J usage is TRBJ1-1; D is undetermined. Deletions cut 0 bases from V and 2 bases from J, with 13 bases between. The CDR3 covers 16 residues. Germline V gene sequence: CDR1 ENHRY, CDR2 SYGVKD. This CDR3 is CAISESNEVGNTEAFF. The CDR3 DNA follows: TGTGCCATCAGTGAGTCCAACGAGGTAGGTAACACTGAAGCTTTCTTT.

This clone occurred a few times. This CDR3 is CASSEDPASNQPQHF. In DNA form, the CDR3 reads TGTGCCAGCAGTGAAGACCCAGCCAGCAATCAGCCCCAGCATTTT. The chain carries TRBV6-1 and TRBJ1-5; no reliable D call. The length of the CDR3 is 15 residues. V dropped 1 base and J dropped 1 base, with 8 bases sitting between them. Germline lookup yields CDR1 MNHNS and CDR2 SASEGT.

The chain couples TRBV28 to TRBJ2-2; 14 nucleotides line up with TRBD2. Per the germline V gene, CDR1 is MDHEN and CDR2 is SYDVKM. This CDR3 has 21 amino acids. The trim removed 5 bases at V and 0 bases at J, leaving 14 bases unmatched. DNA of the CDR3: TGTGCCAGCAGTCCCACGCACCTTCGGACTAGCGGGGGGCCGAACACCGGGGAGCTGTTTTTT. This gives the protein CASSPTHLRTSGGPNTGELFF.

This chain links TRBV28 with TRBJ1-1; 9 bases are shared with TRBD1. The germline V gene has CDR1 MDHEN and CDR2 SYDVKM. Unmatched junction bases numbered 9, after V lost 6 bases and J lost 10 bases. CDR3 length: 13 residues. CDR3 bases: TGTGCCAGCAGGCCAACAGGGGGCGGGGGAGCTTTCTTT. The encoded protein is CASRPTGGGGAFF.

The chain is built from TRBV7-9 and TRBJ2-1; perhaps TRBD1 as D (6 bases). Germline CDR1 reads SEHNR; CDR2 reads FQNEAQ (reference sequence). V was shortened by 5 bases and J by 4 bases, with 15 bases between the two germline ends. CDR3 length equals 15 residues. The CDR3 DNA follows: TGTGCCAGCAGCCCAGACGGGACACCATACAATGAGCAGTTCTTC. Residues: CASSPDGTPYNEQFF.